Shown below are 9 T cell receptor beta chains from a single sample sequenced in a study of T cells after yellow fever vaccination. TCRdb reprocessed the 5' RACE reads with MiXCR, giving one entry per CDR3 protein. The sample lists some 600,000 distinct CDR3 sequences, about 15% occurring once. This material consisted of PBMCs, taken 4 to 6 days after the first yellow fever vaccination. These receptors all come from a man aged 18 to 29 who received the YFV17D yellow fever vaccine.

This clonotype was detected only a few times. V usage is TRBV14 and J usage is TRBJ2-1; 8 nucleotides agree with TRBD1. Per germline, CDR1 SGHDN and CDR2 FVKESK. This CDR3 is built from 15 residues. J lost 6 bases, V lost 6 bases, and 10 bases had no gene match. The CDR3 DNA sequence: TGTGCCAGCAGTAACAGGGGGATGATCGGCAATGAGCAGTTCTTC. Protein product: CASSNRGMIGNEQFF. The full variable domain, rest sourced from reference TRBV14 and TRBJ2-1, is EAGVTQFPSHSVIEKGQTVTLRCDPISGHDNLYWYRRVMGKEIKFLLHFVKESKQDESGMPNNRFLAERTGGTYSTLKVQPAELEDSGVYFCASSNRGMIGNEQFFGPGTRLTVL.

This clonotype was picked up a small number of times. The V gene is TRBV5-6, the J gene TRBJ1-4, with a possible D match to TRBD1 (6 bases). CDR1 and CDR2 (germline): SGHDT, YYEEEE. V was shortened by 4 bases and J by 4 bases, with 20 bases between the two germline ends. The CDR3 sequence is 17 residues long. In DNA form, the CDR3 reads TGTGCCAGCAGCCCGTTGAGAGGGGGGCGAAATAATGAAAAACTGTTTTTT. Translating gives CASSPLRGGRNNEKLFF.

The rearrangement uses TRBV5-1 and TRBJ2-5; no clear D. The germline V gene encodes CDR1 SGHRS and CDR2 YFSETQ. This CDR3 is 11 amino acids long. Trimming removed 7 bases at V and 5 bases at J, with 9 bases between. Here the CDR3 DNA reads TGCGCCAGCGGGGAACTCGAGACCCAGTACTTC. This gives the protein CASGELETQYF.

The V and J genes are TRBV10-3 and TRBJ2-6, with D unclear. The CDR3 totals 13 residues. With 8 bases removed from V and 0 bases from J, the gap between germline ends came to 5 bases. Germline lookup yields CDR1 ENHRY and CDR2 SYGVKD. The CDR3 nucleotides are TGTGCCATCGGGCACTCTGGGGCCAACGTCCTGACTTTC. Translated: CAIGHSGANVLTF.

This clonotype has more than one count but fewer than ten. V and J are TRBV18 and TRBJ2-3, with 11 nucleotides matching TRBD1. Trimming took 3 bases from V and 0 from J; bases not matched to a gene: 5. In germline, CDR1 is KGHSH, CDR2 LQKENI. The CDR3 consists of 17 residues. Here the CDR3 DNA reads TGTGCCAGCTCACCCAGGACAGGGGGCGCCAGCACAGATACGCAGTATTTT. Amino acids: CASSPRTGGASTDTQYF.

The chain joins TRBV24-1 to TRBJ1-2; 7 bases fit TRBD1. The CDR3 runs to 13 residues. The V and J ends lost 7 bases and 4 bases, in that order; junction bases with no gene match: 5. Germline assignment: CDR1 KGHDR and CDR2 SFDVKD. The CDR3: CATSAGTVYGYTF. The CDR3, as DNA: TGTGCCACCAGCGCGGGGACAGTCTATGGCTACACCTTC.

This clonotype turned up a few times. The rearrangement links TRBV12-3 or TRBV12-4 to TRBJ2-2; D possibly corresponds to TRBD1 (6 bases). V gave up 1 base and J gave up 0 bases, with 12 bases separating them. The length of the CDR3 is 17 residues. CDR3: CASSLGLDSANTGELFF. The CDR3 coding sequence is TGTGCCAGCAGTTTAGGGTTGGACAGTGCGAACACCGGGGAGCTGTTTTTT.

CDR3 sequence: CASSLGGMKPQHF. The CDR3 coding sequence is TGTGCCAGCAGTTTGGGAGGGATGAAGCCCCAGCATTTT. V usage is TRBV27 and J usage is TRBJ1-5; no definite D call. The CDR3 consists of 13 residues. V was trimmed by 3 bases and J by 8 bases, leaving 11 bases between them. The germline CDR1 and CDR2 sequences are MNHEY and SMNVEV (reference sequence).

This clonotype occurred once. V is TRBV3-1 and J is TRBJ2-3, with D possibly matching TRBD2 (5 bases). Germline V gene data show CDR1 as LGHDT and CDR2 as YNNKEL (reference sequence). The CDR3 has 11 residues. Trimming shortened V by 6 bases and J by 5 bases, and 6 bases separated the two germline ends. CDR3 amino acids: CASRREDTQYF. The CDR3 DNA is TGTGCCAGCAGGAGGGAAGATACGCAGTATTTT.